The clone carrying this T cell receptor beta chain occurred many times. The data stem from a study of identical twins. Each CDR3 protein is one row after TCRdb ran MiXCR on the 5' RACE reads. The repertoire holds hundreds of thousands of distinct CDR3 sequences, roughly 26% seen once, with 2.9% in the top ten. CDR3 length: 14 amino acids. V shed 1 base and J shed 4 bases, with 8 bases lying between them. Germline V lookup: CDR1 SGHTA, CDR2 FQGNSA. These data were also filed under a second study, of T cells expressing NK-cell markers. That source notes: Serological testing identified seven of the eight sequenced donors as HCMV-seropositive and one as seronegative. More than 5 donors had dominant NKG2C+ clonotypes that comprised about 1.0-8% of their CD8+ T cells. A few donors likewise had their CD3+CD56-NKG2C+ fraction led by these clonotypes.

The TCR comes from a woman aged 18-30 years in good health. The sample was CD4+ T cells sorted from blood. The J gene is TRBJ2-1, the V gene TRBV7-2; D unresolved. The CDR3 loop reads CASSLGPAYNEQFF. In nucleotides, the CDR3 is TGTGCCAGCAGCTTAGGACCAGCTTACAATGAGCAGTTCTTC.